The 19 T cell receptor beta chains given below trace back to one sample, sequenced in a study of T-cell reconstitution after alpha-beta-depleted transplantation in children. TCRbeta library preparation incorporated unique molecular identifiers. TCRdb re-analysed the PCR reads in MiXCR, keeping a single row per CDR3 protein. Of 500,000 or so distinct CDR3 sequences listed, 30% to 35% were seen once; the top ten hold around 2.5%. The sequencing here drew on PBMCs from the stem cell graft donor, taken from the stem cell graft. These receptors all come from a human donor who donated a stem cell graft to a child with aplastic anemia.

The chain employs TRBV27 and TRBJ1-4, with no clear D. V was pared by 3 bases and J by 8 bases, with 13 bases between. Germline CDR1 and CDR2: MNHEY and SMNVEV (reference sequence). The CDR3 contains 14 residues. The CDR3: CASSLTRGGEKLFF. CDR3 in DNA: TGTGCCAGCAGTTTGACACGGGGAGGGGAAAAACTGTTTTTT. Supplemented by reference TRBV27 and TRBJ1-4, the full variable domain reads EAQVTQNPRYLITVTGKKLTVTCSQNMNHEYMSWYRQDPGLGLRQIYYSMNVEVTDKGDVPEGYKVSRKEKRNFPLILESPSPNQTSLYFCASSLTRGGEKLFFGSGTQLSVL.

This clonotype was found a few times. This chain connects TRBV6-1 to TRBJ1-2; 7 bases fit TRBD1. V dropped 6 bases and J dropped 4; count of bases not matched to a gene: 5. Germline-derived CDR1 and CDR2 are MNHNS and SASEGT. The CDR3 runs 13 residues. CDR3: CASRLDRVYGYTF. In DNA form, the CDR3 reads TGTGCCAGCAGACTTGACAGGGTCTATGGCTACACCTTC.

This chain uses TRBV5-1 with TRBJ1-1, with a possible D match to TRBD1 (5 bases). V was clipped by 3 bases and J by 3 bases, with 18 bases between them. Germline V gives CDR1 SGHRS, CDR2 YFSETQ. The CDR3 covers 16 residues. DNA of the CDR3: TGCGCCAGCAGCTGGGGAATCAGGGAGATGGACACTGAAGCTTTCTTT. This translates into CASSWGIREMDTEAFF.

The V and J genes are TRBV5-1 and TRBJ2-1; 8 nucleotides align to TRBD2. This CDR3 comprises 17 residues. Germline CDR1 reads SGHRS; CDR2 reads YFSETQ. With V trimmed by 1 base and J by 1 base, 7 bases remained unmatched. DNA of the CDR3: TGCGCCAGCAGCTTGAGCCCCACTAGCGGTTCCTACAATGAGCAGTTCTTC. Translation: CASSLSPTSGSYNEQFF. Supplemented by reference TRBV5-1 and TRBJ2-1, the full variable domain reads KAGVTQTPRYLIKTRGQQVTLSCSPISGHRSVSWYQQTPGQGLQFLFEYFSETQRNKGNFPGRFSGRQFSNSRSEMNVSTLELGDSALYLCASSLSPTSGSYNEQFFGPGTRLTVL.

CDR3 DNA: TGTGCCAGCAGCCTGGACAGGGGGAGGCATGAGCAGTTCTTC. Protein sequence: CASSLDRGRHEQFF. The chain combines TRBV7-2 with TRBJ2-1, with TRBD1 matching over 10 bases. CDR1 and CDR2 (germline): SGHTA, FQGNSA. V dropped 5 bases and J dropped 8; count of bases not matched to a gene: 6. The CDR3 is made up of 14 amino acids.

The chain combines TRBV20-1 with TRBJ1-4; D is ambiguous. V was clipped by 3 bases and J by 3 bases, with 8 bases between them. Germline lookup yields CDR1 DFQATT and CDR2 SNEGSKA (reference sequence). The CDR3 spans 13 residues. The CDR3 region has the DNA TGCAGTGCTAGCCGTACAGCTAATGAAAAACTGTTTTTT. This translates into CSASRTANEKLFF.

J is TRBJ2-6 and V is TRBV19; no reliable D call. This CDR3 contains 14 residues. Germline CDR1 LNHDA, CDR2 SQIVND (reference sequence). V was clipped by 8 bases and J by 4 bases, with 12 bases between them. CDR3 nucleotides: TGTGCCAGTTCCCCTGCTCTCGGGGCCAACGTCCTGACTTTC. The encoded protein is CASSPALGANVLTF. Variable domain in full (rest from reference TRBV19 and TRBJ2-6): DGGITQSPKYLFRKEGQNVTLSCEQNLNHDAMYWYRQDPGQGLRLIYYSQIVNDFQKGDIAEGYSVSREKKESFPLTVTSAQKNPTAFYLCASSPALGANVLTFGAGSRLTVL.

This clonotype has a handful of counts. The V and J genes are TRBV5-1 and TRBJ2-7, with D tentatively TRBD1 or TRBD2 (6 bases each). The CDR3 length is 15 residues. Trimming took off 4 bases at V and 7 bases at J, with 21 bases between the two ends. In germline, CDR1 is SGHRS, CDR2 YFSETQ. The CDR3: CASSTVGPKGGEQYF. Here the CDR3 DNA reads TGCGCCAGCAGCACGGTCGGGCCTAAGGGGGGAGAGCAGTACTTC.

The chain employs TRBV12-3 or TRBV12-4 and TRBJ2-2; no definite D call. The V and J ends lost 3 bases and 1 base respectively, with 6 bases between them. There are 14 residues in the CDR3. This CDR3 is CASSFSLNTGELFF. CDR3 DNA sequence: TGTGCCAGCAGTTTTAGTCTGAACACCGGGGAGCTGTTTTTT.

This clonotype was found a few times. V usage is TRBV20-1 and J usage is TRBJ2-1, with 11 bases identical to TRBD2. The trim removed 3 bases at V and 0 bases at J, leaving 16 bases unmatched. Germline CDR1 DFQATT, CDR2 SNEGSKA (reference sequence). The CDR3 sequence is 20 residues long. CDR3 nucleotide sequence: TGCAGTGCTAGGGGATCCCTGGGTAGCGGGAGGGCCCCCTCCTACAATGAGCAGTTCTTC. It codes for CSARGSLGSGRAPSYNEQFF.

The chain couples TRBV15 to TRBJ2-5; 7 bases align to TRBD2. Germline V gene lookup returns CDR1 LNHNV and CDR2 YYDKDF (reference sequence). V lost 2 bases to trimming and J lost 3 bases; unmatched junction nucleotides: 9. The CDR3 extends over 16 amino acids. The CDR3 reads CATSRRPGLAEETQYF. The CDR3 coding sequence is TGTGCCACCAGCAGACGACCGGGGCTAGCGGAAGAGACCCAGTACTTC.

This clonotype has just a few counts. The chain uses TRBV5-6 and TRBJ1-2; TRBD1 is a possible D gene (6 bases). The V end lost 3 bases, the J end lost 4 bases, and 13 bases lay between the germline ends. This CDR3 comprises 14 residues. Germline assignment: CDR1 SGHDT and CDR2 YYEEEE. CDR3 sequence: CASSSELGAYGYTF. CDR3 DNA sequence: TGTGCCAGCAGCTCGGAGCTGGGGGCCTATGGCTACACCTTC.

This clonotype was detected only a few times. The V and J genes are TRBV20-1 and TRBJ1-5, with TRBD1 as a possible D gene (6 bases). Germline assignment: CDR1 DFQATT and CDR2 SNEGSKA (reference sequence). V was clipped by 1 base and J by 5 bases, with 9 bases between them. The CDR3 length is 13 residues. CDR3 in DNA: TGCAGTGCTAGAGGGGGGGGCGATCAGCCCCAGCATTTT. This gives the protein CSARGGGDQPQHF.

The chain uses TRBV12-3 or TRBV12-4 and TRBJ2-7, with D perhaps matching TRBD2 (6 bases). The CDR3 loop spans 18 amino acids. The V end lost 8 bases, the J end lost 2 bases, and 28 bases lay between the germline ends. The CDR3 loop is CASSPWPAGGTRAYEQYF. CDR3 bases: TGTGCCAGCTCCCCGTGGCCCGCCGGCGGGACTCGTGCCTACGAGCAGTACTTC.

In this sample, this clonotype turned up once. The chain has TRBV11-2 and TRBJ2-5, with D unclear. In germline, CDR1 is SGHAT, CDR2 FQNNGV. Deletions cut 5 bases from V and 1 base from J, with 17 bases between. The CDR3 has 16 amino acids. The CDR3 coding sequence is TGTGCCAGCAGCCCCCCGTTCGCCCCGGGCCAAGAGACCCAGTACTTC. Translating it yields CASSPPFAPGQETQYF.

This clonotype came up a few times. CDR3 amino acids: CASSFQGWDEEKLFF. CDR3 bases: TGTGCCAGCAGTTTTCAGGGGTGGGACGAGGAAAAACTGTTTTTT. The chain employs TRBV12-3 or TRBV12-4 and TRBJ1-4; weak D call: TRBD1 (6 bases). This CDR3 spans 15 amino acids. V lost 3 bases and J 8 bases, leaving 16 bases between the germline ends.

The V gene is TRBV30, the J gene TRBJ1-3; 9 bases are a match to TRBD1. CDR1 GTSNPN and CDR2 SVGIG come from the germline V gene (reference sequence). J was trimmed by 7 bases and V by 3 bases; bases with no gene match: 1. This CDR3 has 12 residues. CDR3 residues: CAWRTGGNTIYF. CDR3 nucleotide sequence: TGTGCCTGGAGGACAGGGGGGAACACCATATATTTT.

This chain connects TRBV27 to TRBJ2-6; 7 bases fit TRBD2. Germline CDR1 and CDR2: MNHEY and SMNVEV (reference sequence). The CDR3 is 17 amino acids. The V segment lost 2 bases and the J segment 1 base; nucleotides outside the gene matches: 5. The CDR3 nucleotides read TGTGCCAGCAGTTTAAACGTCGGGGGGTCTGGGGCCAACGTCCTGACTTTC. Translated, it gives CASSLNVGGSGANVLTF.

This clonotype appeared a few times. The J gene is TRBJ1-1, the V gene TRBV4-3; D unresolved. This CDR3 has 13 amino acids. Deletions cut 5 bases from V and 8 bases from J, with 15 bases between. CDR1 and CDR2 from the germline V gene are LGHNA and YSLEER. The CDR3 region is CASSFSGDGEAFF. DNA of the CDR3: TGCGCCAGCAGCTTCTCTGGGGATGGGGAAGCTTTCTTT.